This T cell receptor (beta chain) emerged from a study of cytomegalovirus exposure and HLA in healthy donors. PCR primers comprised 60 Vbeta and 13 Jbeta primers. Profiled with immunoSEQ multiplex PCR; TCRdb holds only in-frame clones, not every one. There are roughly 120,000 clones in the sample; about 84% occur only once, and about 3.5% lies in the top ten. CDR3 length: 11 amino acids. V gave up 3 bases and J gave up 12 bases; unmatched junction bases: 4. Germline V gene sequence: CDR1 SGDLS, CDR2 YYNGEE. The table lists this clone with a count of one. The donors (healthy individuals) were bone marrow donors.

The sequencing input was PBMCs. The chain links TRBV9 to TRBJ1-2, with TRBD1 matching 8 bases. The sequence was collected from a man aged 35 to 55 in good health and CMV-seronegative. The CDR3 protein is CASSATGENTF. CDR3 DNA sequence: TGTGCCAGCAGCGCGACAGGGGAGAACACCTTC.